The next 13 T cell receptor beta chains were all read from a single sample in a study of regulatory T cells in long-lasting Graves disease. Investigators prepared the TCR beta libraries by applying iRepertoire HTBI primers and Arm-PCR of CDR3 regions. MiXCR was run by TCRdb on the multiplex PCR reads, yielding one entry per CDR3 protein. This table holds about 660,000 distinct CDR3 sequences, around 30% found once. Regarding time point: persistent/refractory GD, antithyroid drugs over 5 years with positive TRAb. PBMCs were the source of the RNA used for TCR sequencing. Here the sequenced sample was peripheral blood mononuclear cells (PBMCs), taken when the disease was refractory, from a patient treated with antithyroid drugs. These receptors all stem from a female donor with Graves disease.

This clonotype was found many times. The V gene is TRBV2, the J gene TRBJ2-7; 7 bases agree with TRBD1. Trimming removed 7 bases from V and 1 base from J; junction bases left unmatched: 7. From germline, CDR1 is SNHLY and CDR2 FYNNEI. This CDR3 comprises 14 residues. The CDR3 here is CASIPGQFSYEQYF. Written as DNA, the CDR3 is TGTGCCAGCATACCGGGACAGTTTTCCTACGAGCAGTACTTC.

The chain couples TRBV19 to TRBJ1-2; D unclear. Trimming left V 5 bases short and J 2 bases short, with 12 bases between. CDR1 and CDR2 (germline): LNHDA, SQIVND (reference sequence). The CDR3 runs to 14 residues. In DNA, the CDR3 is TGTGCCAGTAGTGAGAGTCAAATCAACTATGGCTACACCTTC. Translated, it gives CASSESQINYGYTF.

This clonotype was observed once. The CDR3 DNA reads as TGTGCCAGCAGTGAATTGGGGGGAAACGAGCAGTACTTC. Translated: CASSELGGNEQYF. The chain combines TRBV25-1 with TRBJ2-7; D might be TRBD2 (6 bases). This CDR3 is built from 13 residues. In germline, CDR1 is MGHDK, CDR2 SYGVNS. V lost 1 base and J 5 bases, leaving 9 bases between the germline ends.

This clonotype was counted at least ten times. The chain links TRBV20-1 to TRBJ1-2; D is undetermined. The germline V gene encodes CDR1 DFQATT and CDR2 SNEGSKA (reference sequence). The V end was cut by 1 base, the J end by 4 bases, with 13 bases between. The CDR3 is made up of 14 amino acids. Here the CDR3 reads CSARGGGSRYGYTF. Written as DNA, the CDR3 is TGCAGTGCTAGAGGAGGAGGGTCGCGCTATGGCTACACCTTC.

This clonotype was seen only a few times. The J gene is TRBJ2-5, the V gene TRBV5-4; the match to TRBD2 covers 7 bases. With V trimmed by 1 base and J by 1 base, 4 bases remained unmatched. This CDR3 comprises 15 residues. Germline lookup yields CDR1 SGHNT and CDR2 YYREEE (reference sequence). CDR3 region: CASSLRTSAQETQYF. The CDR3 nucleotides are TGTGCCAGCAGCTTGCGAACTAGCGCCCAAGAGACCCAGTACTTC.

This clonotype was seen ten or more times. For the CDR3, the DNA is TGTGCCAGCAGCCAAGTCCGCGAAAAACTGTTTTTT. Translating it yields CASSQVREKLFF. V is TRBV3-1 and J is TRBJ1-4, with D unresolved. Trimming shortened V by 1 base and J by 8 bases, and 5 bases separated the two germline ends. Germline loops: CDR1 LGHDT, CDR2 YNNKEL (reference sequence). This CDR3 has 12 residues.

The gene calls are TRBV28 and TRBJ2-3; TRBD2 is a possible D gene (6 bases). Germline CDR1 and CDR2: MDHEN and SYDVKM. CDR3 size: 14 residues. Trimming took 5 bases from V and 5 from J, leaving 14 bases between them. CDR3 in amino acids: CASSIGGPQDTQYF. For the CDR3, the DNA is TGTGCCAGCAGTATCGGGGGTCCGCAAGATACGCAGTATTTT. The variable domain in full, completed from reference TRBV28 and TRBJ2-3, reads DVKVTQSSRYLVKRTGEKVFLECVQDMDHENMFWYRQDPGLGLRLIYFSYDVKMKEKGDIPEGYSVSREKKERFSLILESASTNQTSMYLCASSIGGPQDTQYFGPGTRLTVL.

V and J are TRBV19 and TRBJ1-1, with a possible D match to TRBD1 (5 bases). Germline CDR1 reads LNHDA; CDR2 reads SQIVND (reference sequence). The CDR3 sequence is 16 residues long. V was pared by 6 bases and J by 3 bases, with 20 bases between. In nucleotides, the CDR3 is TGTGCCAGTAGGACGGGGCGGGGATTCAGGGACACTGAAGCTTTCTTT. It codes for CASRTGRGFRDTEAFF.

This clonotype has just one count. Being one base from a much bigger clone, this may be a read error. The V and J genes are TRBV12-3 or TRBV12-4 and TRBJ2-2; D unclear. The CDR3 totals 13 residues. V shed 5 bases and J shed 6 bases, with 10 bases lying between them. In DNA form, the CDR3 reads TGTGCCAGCAGTCCCACTGCCTCCGGGGAGCTGTTTTTT. It encodes CASSPTASGELFF.

There are a few counts of this clonotype. This chain connects TRBV27 to TRBJ2-7, with 8 bases lining up with TRBD2. The CDR3 spans 15 residues. Germline CDR1 reads MNHEY; CDR2 reads SMNVEV (reference sequence). The J segment lost 2 bases and the V segment lost 0 bases, leaving 3 bases of the junction unmatched. CDR3 sequence (DNA): TGTGCCAGCAGTTTATCAGCGGGGGCTGCCTACGAGCAGTACTTC. Residues: CASSLSAGAAYEQYF.

The rearrangement uses TRBV3-1 and TRBJ2-7; maybe TRBD1 (5 bases). Germline V gene data show CDR1 as LGHDT and CDR2 as YNNKEL (reference sequence). The length of the CDR3 is 16 residues. Trimming took off 8 bases at V and 0 bases at J, with 20 bases between the two ends. DNA for the CDR3: TGTGCCAGCCCGCCGCGCAGGGTGGCCCTCTCCTACGAGCAGTACTTC. Its protein product is CASPPRRVALSYEQYF.

The CDR3 is CASSVTGTGGLFGYTF. The CDR3 DNA sequence: TGTGCCAGCAGTGTAACCGGGACAGGGGGCTTATTTGGCTACACCTTC. The gene calls are TRBV28 and TRBJ1-2; 12 positions match TRBD1. The trim removed 5 bases at V and 7 bases at J, leaving 11 bases unmatched. The CDR3 spans 16 residues. The germline V gene encodes CDR1 MDHEN and CDR2 SYDVKM.

This clonotype was seen more than once but under ten times. The chain carries TRBV2 and TRBJ2-5, with D possibly matching TRBD2 (5 bases). The CDR3 sequence is 15 residues long. From germline, CDR1 is SNHLY and CDR2 FYNNEI. Trimming took 6 bases from V and 0 from J, leaving 14 bases between them. The CDR3 DNA reads TGTGCCAGCAGCCAAGATCGGGGATACCAAGAGACCCAGTACTTC. Its protein is CASSQDRGYQETQYF.